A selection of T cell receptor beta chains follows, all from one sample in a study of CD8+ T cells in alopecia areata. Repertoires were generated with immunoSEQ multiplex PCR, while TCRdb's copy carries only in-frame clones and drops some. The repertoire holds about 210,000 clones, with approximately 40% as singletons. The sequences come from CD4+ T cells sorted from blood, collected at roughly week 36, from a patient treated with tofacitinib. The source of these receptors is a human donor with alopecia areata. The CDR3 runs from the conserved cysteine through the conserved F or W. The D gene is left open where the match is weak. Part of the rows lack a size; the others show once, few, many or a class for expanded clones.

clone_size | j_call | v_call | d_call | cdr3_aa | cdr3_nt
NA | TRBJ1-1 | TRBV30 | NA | CAWGEGTTTEAFF | TGTGCCTGGGGCGAGGGAACGACCACTGAAGCTTTCTTT
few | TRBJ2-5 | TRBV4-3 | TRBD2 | CASSLALAGVETQYF | TGCGCCAGCAGTCTCGCACTAGCGGGAGTAGAGACCCAGTACTTC
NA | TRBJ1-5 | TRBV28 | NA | CASRSGNVGNQPQHF | TGTGCCAGCAGGTCGGGGAATGTGGGCAATCAGCCCCAGCATTTT
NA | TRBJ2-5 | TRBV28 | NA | CASSLQGWEQYF | TGTGCCAGCAGCCTCCAGGGGTGGGAGCAGTACTTC
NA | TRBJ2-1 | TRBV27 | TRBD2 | CASSGLVSEQFF | TGTGCCAGCAGCGGACTAGTGAGTGAGCAGTTCTTC
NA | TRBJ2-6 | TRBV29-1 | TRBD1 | CSVDETGVGANVLTF | TGCAGCGTTGATGAGACAGGGGTCGGGGCCAACGTCCTGACTTTC
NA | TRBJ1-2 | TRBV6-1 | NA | CASRRTGRRGYGYTF | TGTGCCAGCAGACGGACGGGACGACGGGGCTATGGCTACACCTTC
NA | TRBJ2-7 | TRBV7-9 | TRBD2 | CVTSTSGSYEQYF | TGCGTCACCTCGACTAGCGGGAGCTACGAGCAGTACTTC
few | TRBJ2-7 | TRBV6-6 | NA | CASRGLDTYEQYF | TGTGCCAGCCGAGGGCTAGATACCTACGAGCAGTACTTC
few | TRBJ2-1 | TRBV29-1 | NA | CSVEAHEGGEQFF | TGCAGCGTTGAAGCCCACGAGGGCGGTGAGCAGTTCTTC
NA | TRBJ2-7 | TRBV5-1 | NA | CASSSRTGAYEQYF | TGCGCCAGCAGCTCGAGGACGGGTGCCTACGAGCAGTACTTC
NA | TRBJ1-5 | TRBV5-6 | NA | CASSRRSIGFQPQHF | TGTGCCAGCAGCAGACGAAGTATTGGGTTTCAGCCCCAGCATTTT
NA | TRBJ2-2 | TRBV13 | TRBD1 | CASSLRTGGITGELFF | TGTGCCAGCAGCTTGCGGACAGGGGGTATAACCGGGGAGCTGTTTTTT
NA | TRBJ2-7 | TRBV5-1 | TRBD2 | CASSLETSGTYEQYF | TGCGCCAGCAGCTTAGAAACTAGCGGGACCTACGAGCAGTACTTC
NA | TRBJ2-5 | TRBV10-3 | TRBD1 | CAIRTGQGSEETQYF | TGTGCCATCAGAACCGGACAGGGGTCCGAAGAGACCCAGTACTTC
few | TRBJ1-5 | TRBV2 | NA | CASSEAQRARGDQPQHF | TGTGCCAGCAGTGAAGCGCAAAGGGCGAGAGGGGATCAGCCCCAGCATTTT
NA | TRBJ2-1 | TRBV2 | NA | CASSEGSGPSYNEQFF | TGTGCCAGCAGTGAGGGCTCGGGGCCCTCCTACAATGAGCAGTTCTTC
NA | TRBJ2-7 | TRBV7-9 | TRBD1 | CASSLTGNEQYF | TGTGCCAGCAGCTTGACAGGGAACGAGCAGTACTTC
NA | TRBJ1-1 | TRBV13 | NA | CASSSVGSSTEAFF | TGTGCCAGCAGCTCCGTCGGGAGTAGCACTGAAGCTTTCTTT
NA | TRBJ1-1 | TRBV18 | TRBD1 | CASSPKQGGTEAFF | TGTGCCAGCTCACCAAAACAGGGGGGCACTGAAGCTTTCTTT
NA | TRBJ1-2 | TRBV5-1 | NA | CASSWDDYYGYTF | TGCGCCAGCAGCTGGGACGACTACTATGGCTACACCTTC
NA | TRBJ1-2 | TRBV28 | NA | CASSLGRGYGYTF | TGTGCCAGCAGTTTGGGCCGGGGCTATGGCTACACCTTC